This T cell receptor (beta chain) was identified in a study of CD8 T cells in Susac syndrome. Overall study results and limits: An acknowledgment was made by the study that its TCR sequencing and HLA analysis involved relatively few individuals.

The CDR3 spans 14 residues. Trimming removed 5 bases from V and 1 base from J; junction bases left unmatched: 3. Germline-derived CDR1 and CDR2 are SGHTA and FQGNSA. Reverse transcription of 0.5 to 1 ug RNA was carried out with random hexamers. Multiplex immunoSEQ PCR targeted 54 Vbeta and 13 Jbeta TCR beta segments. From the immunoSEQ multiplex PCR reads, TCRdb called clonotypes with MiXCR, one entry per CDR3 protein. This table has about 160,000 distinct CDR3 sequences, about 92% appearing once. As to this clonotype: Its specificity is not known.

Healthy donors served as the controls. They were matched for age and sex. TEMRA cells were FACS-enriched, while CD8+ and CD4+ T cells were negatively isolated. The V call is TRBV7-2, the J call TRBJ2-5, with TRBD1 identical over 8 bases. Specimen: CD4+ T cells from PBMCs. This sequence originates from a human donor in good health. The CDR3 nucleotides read TGTGCCAGCAGCGCCGACAGGGGCCAAGAGACCCAGTACTTC. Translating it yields CASSADRGQETQYF.